The 32 T cell receptor beta chains reported below all come from one sample, sequenced in a study of identical twins. TCRdb reprocessed the 5' RACE reads with MiXCR, giving one entry per CDR3 protein. The sample carries about 520,000 distinct CDR3 sequences, less than 25% recorded once. In addition, the sample was reused for a study of T cells expressing NK-cell markers.

Input material: CD4+ T cells sorted from blood. All receptors come from a woman between 18 and 29 years old in good health.

The chain uses TRBV18 and TRBJ1-2; no reliable D call. V gave up 3 bases and J gave up 5 bases, with 10 bases separating them. This CDR3 is built from 13 residues. The germline V gene encodes CDR1 KGHSH and CDR2 LQKENI. This CDR3 reads CASSPGAGYGYTF. The CDR3 DNA sequence: TGTGCCAGCTCACCGGGCGCGGGGTATGGCTACACCTTC.

This chain links TRBV10-3 with TRBJ2-7; 9 bases are a match to TRBD2. The germline CDR1 and CDR2 sequences are ENHRY and SYGVKD. The CDR3 loop spans 15 amino acids. V was clipped by 3 bases and J by 4 bases; unmatched bases: 7. CDR3 in amino acids: CAISDQASGKYEQYF. The CDR3 bases are TGTGCCATCAGTGACCAGGCTAGCGGGAAGTACGAGCAGTACTTC.

J is TRBJ2-6 and V is TRBV5-1; no clear D. V was shortened by 5 bases and J by 0 bases, with 6 bases between the two germline ends. Germline V lookup: CDR1 SGHRS, CDR2 YFSETQ. This CDR3 is 14 amino acids long. The CDR3 coding sequence is TGCGCCAGCAGGACAAACTCTGGGGCCAACGTCCTGACTTTC. Its protein product is CASRTNSGANVLTF.

This clonotype was recorded a few times. The gene calls are TRBV15 and TRBJ1-4; D possibly corresponds to TRBD1 (5 bases). Per the germline V gene, CDR1 is LNHNV and CDR2 is YYDKDF (reference sequence). This CDR3 is built from 14 residues. V lost 6 bases and J lost 10, with 18 bases in between. This CDR3 reads CATSRDASVGKLFF. As DNA, the CDR3 is TGTGCCACCAGTCGGGACGCTTCCGTAGGAAAACTGTTTTTT.

J is TRBJ2-5 and V is TRBV21-1; TRBD1, as called in the table, went unchecked against the DNA. TRBV21-1 is marked as a pseudogene. This CDR3 contains 14 residues. Here the CDR3 DNA reads TGTGCCAGCAGCAAAGGTCAGAGGGGGCGGACCCAGTACTTC. Translating gives CASSKGQRGRTQYF.

The table lists this clonotype with many counts. The chain carries TRBV20-1 and TRBJ2-5; TRBD2 matches at 14 bases. The CDR3 has 14 residues. Per the germline V gene, CDR1 is DFQATT and CDR2 is SNEGSKA (reference sequence). V was clipped by 4 bases and J by 9 bases; unmatched bases: 7. The CDR3 DNA reads as TGCAGTGCTAACCCGGGACTAGCGGGGGAGGCCCAGTACTTC. This gives the protein CSANPGLAGEAQYF.

This clonotype was seen more than once but under ten times. V gene TRBV7-9 combines with J gene TRBJ1-5; D remains ambiguous. This CDR3 has 16 residues. Germline V gene data show CDR1 as SEHNR and CDR2 as FQNEAQ (reference sequence). V lost 1 base to trimming and J lost 1 base, with 11 bases between them. CDR3 in DNA: TGTGCCAGCAGCTTAGGGGTGGCACGCAGCAATCAGCCCCAGCATTTT. It is translated as CASSLGVARSNQPQHF.

This clonotype occurred a few times. The chain joins TRBV9 to TRBJ2-1; 12 bases are shared with TRBD2. The ends lost 3 bases at V and 7 bases at J; junction bases unmatched: 5. Germline CDR1 and CDR2: SGDLS and YYNGEE. The CDR3 consists of 15 residues. The CDR3 protein is CASSETSGSTNEQFF. CDR3 nucleotides: TGTGCCAGCAGCGAGACTAGCGGGAGTACTAATGAGCAGTTCTTC.

This clonotype was detected only a few times. The chain combines TRBV6-4 with TRBJ2-2; D is unclear. This CDR3 is 13 amino acids long. Trimming shortened V by 0 bases and J by 6 bases, and 5 bases separated the two germline ends. Germline assignment: CDR1 MRHNA and CDR2 SNTAGT. CDR3 in amino acids: CASSDSSSGELFF. CDR3 coding DNA: TGTGCCAGCAGTGACTCGTCATCCGGGGAGCTGTTTTTT.

The rearrangement joins TRBV12-3 or TRBV12-4 to TRBJ2-6; tentatively, D is TRBD1 or TRBD2 (6 bases each). Trimming removed 8 bases at V and 0 bases at J, with 14 bases between. The CDR3 extends over 16 amino acids. DNA of the CDR3: TGTGCCAGCCTCCCTGGAGGGGGCTCTGGGGCCAACGTCCTGACTTTC. Its protein product is CASLPGGGSGANVLTF.

In its sample, this clonotype was seen a few times. The chain combines TRBV15 with TRBJ2-7, with D possibly being TRBD2 (7 bases). Trimming stripped 0 bases from V and 0 bases from J, with 18 bases between. The germline V gene encodes CDR1 LNHNV and CDR2 YYDKDF (reference sequence). The CDR3 totals 18 residues. The CDR3 bases are TGTGCCACCAGCAGAGAGCCGCTGGGGAGGGGGACCTCCTACGAGCAGTACTTC. Residues: CATSREPLGRGTSYEQYF.

The CDR3 region is CSAGVGEQFF. CDR3 DNA: TGCAGCGCAGGAGTCGGTGAGCAGTTCTTC. The chain joins TRBV29-1 to TRBJ2-1; no firm D call. This CDR3 is built from 10 residues. The V end lost 7 bases, the J end lost 9 bases, and 10 bases lay between the germline ends. Germline V gene data show CDR1 as SQVTM and CDR2 as ANQGSEA.

This chain links TRBV20-1 with TRBJ1-4, with D hard to call. Germline V gene sequence: CDR1 DFQATT, CDR2 SNEGSKA (reference sequence). V lost 0 bases, J lost 4 bases, and 6 bases lay in between. CDR3 length equals 13 residues. CDR3 sequence: CSARDARNEKLFF. The DNA of the CDR3 is TGCAGTGCTAGAGATGCTCGTAATGAAAAACTGTTTTTT.

V and J are TRBV10-3 and TRBJ1-1; the D is unclear. The CDR3 contains 11 residues. V gave up 6 bases and J gave up 5 bases, with 7 bases separating them. Germline assignment: CDR1 ENHRY and CDR2 SYGVKD. The CDR3: CAIRTETEAFF. The CDR3 bases are TGTGCCATCAGGACCGAAACTGAAGCTTTCTTT.

V is TRBV3-1 and J is TRBJ2-1; 7 positions agree with TRBD2. The V segment lost 1 base and the J segment 5 bases; nucleotides outside the gene matches: 8. The germline CDR1 and CDR2 sequences are LGHDT and YNNKEL (reference sequence). CDR3 size: 16 residues. CDR3 sequence: CASSQAVSSGHNEQFF. The CDR3 DNA reads as TGTGCCAGCAGCCAAGCGGTGAGTAGCGGGCACAATGAGCAGTTCTTC.

V usage is TRBV7-2 and J usage is TRBJ2-7, with D hard to call. CDR1 is SGHTA and CDR2 is FQGNSA in the germline V gene. V was pared by 5 bases and J by 5 bases, with 16 bases between. This CDR3 comprises 14 residues. The CDR3 DNA is TGTGCCAGCAGCCTCTACCGTGGAGCCGACGAGCAGTACTTC. Residues: CASSLYRGADEQYF.

The chain carries TRBV30 and TRBJ2-1, with 9 positions matching TRBD2. Germline assignment: CDR1 GTSNPN and CDR2 SVGIG (reference sequence). The CDR3 is 14 amino acids. J was trimmed by 6 bases and V by 5 bases; bases with no gene match: 8. The chain's CDR3 is CAWGSGLATNEQFF. The CDR3 DNA reads TGTGCCTGGGGCTCGGGACTAGCAACCAATGAGCAGTTCTTC.

This clonotype was picked up a small number of times. The V and J genes are TRBV6-1 and TRBJ1-6; D remains unclear. This CDR3 is 13 amino acids long. V lost 5 bases to trimming and J lost 8 bases, with 10 bases between them. The germline gives CDR1 MNHNS, CDR2 SASEGT. The CDR3: CASSRVVDSPLHF. The CDR3 DNA reads TGTGCCAGCAGTCGCGTCGTAGATTCACCCCTCCACTTT.

This clonotype was counted a few times. The chain carries TRBV5-1 and TRBJ2-5, with D perhaps matching TRBD2 (5 bases). In germline, CDR1 is SGHRS, CDR2 YFSETQ. Trimming took off 0 bases at V and 5 bases at J, with 11 bases between the two ends. There are 14 residues in the CDR3. CDR3 region: CASSLAGPGETQYF. For the CDR3, the DNA is TGCGCCAGCAGCTTGGCCGGGCCGGGGGAGACCCAGTACTTC.

CDR3 residues: CASSTGSNEQFF. CDR3 in DNA: TGTGCCAGCAGTACAGGGTCAAATGAGCAGTTCTTC. V and J are TRBV7-2 and TRBJ2-1; D might be TRBD1 (6 bases). The germline gives CDR1 SGHTA, CDR2 FQGNSA. The length of the CDR3 is 12 residues. Trimming left V 6 bases short and J 7 bases short, with 10 bases between.

This clonotype turned up a few times. The V gene is TRBV20-1, the J gene TRBJ2-5, with TRBD1 identical over 10 bases. V dropped 5 bases and J dropped 4; count of bases not matched to a gene: 7. The CDR3 is 14 amino acids. In germline, CDR1 is DFQATT, CDR2 SNEGSKA (reference sequence). The CDR3: CSAPRGQGVETQYF. DNA of the CDR3: TGCAGTGCTCCCCGCGGACAGGGGGTAGAGACCCAGTACTTC.

This clonotype was detected many times. The chain links TRBV29-1 to TRBJ2-7; D is possibly TRBD2 (6 bases). The CDR3 runs 13 residues. The V end lost 4 bases, the J end lost 3 bases, and 13 bases lay between the germline ends. Germline V gene lookup returns CDR1 SQVTM and CDR2 ANQGSEA. CDR3: CSVGWGEIYEQYF. CDR3 DNA: TGCAGCGTTGGTTGGGGGGAGATCTACGAGCAGTACTTC.

The chain uses TRBV27 and TRBJ2-7, with D unresolved. Germline V CDR1 and CDR2: MNHEY, SMNVEV (reference sequence). Trimming stripped 2 bases from V and 4 bases from J, with 15 bases between. The CDR3 covers 15 residues. CDR3 amino acids: CASSLRTHRGYEQYF. In nucleotides, the CDR3 is TGTGCCAGCAGTTTAAGAACTCACCGAGGTTACGAGCAGTACTTC.

This clonotype was observed a few times. This chain uses TRBV20-1 with TRBJ2-3; the match to TRBD1 covers 11 bases. The CDR3 is 13 residues long. Germline V gene data show CDR1 as DFQATT and CDR2 as SNEGSKA (reference sequence). V was pared by 4 bases and J by 7 bases, with 4 bases of the junction left unmatched. The CDR3: CSANRDRGYTQYF. CDR3 nucleotides: TGCAGTGCTAATCGGGACAGGGGGTATACGCAGTATTTT.

The chain recombines TRBV15 with TRBJ1-1, with unresolved D. Germline V gene lookup returns CDR1 LNHNV and CDR2 YYDKDF (reference sequence). V lost 0 bases, J lost 6 bases, and 11 bases lay in between. The CDR3 spans 14 residues. CDR3 in amino acids: CATSRDVKRAEAFF. Here the CDR3 DNA reads TGTGCCACCAGCAGAGATGTGAAGCGGGCTGAAGCTTTCTTT.

This clonotype was recorded at least ten times. This rearrangement joins TRBV11-2 to TRBJ1-2, with 7 positions matching TRBD1. J was trimmed by 10 bases and V by 6 bases; bases with no gene match: 5. CDR3 length: 11 residues. Looked up from germline, CDR1 is SGHAT and CDR2 is FQNNGV. The DNA of the CDR3 is TGTGCCAGCAGTCGTGACAGGGCCTACACCTTC. Its protein product is CASSRDRAYTF. Looking up the rest from reference TRBV11-2 and TRBJ1-2 gives the full variable domain: EAGVAQSPRYKIIEKRQSVAFWCNPISGHATLYWYQQILGQGPKLLIQFQNNGVVDDSQLPKDRFSAERLKGVDSTLKIQPAKLEDSAVYLCASSRDRAYTFGSGTRLTVV.

The V gene is TRBV20-1, the J gene TRBJ2-5, with TRBD1 as a possible D gene (5 bases). CDR3 length equals 13 residues. Germline CDR1 DFQATT, CDR2 SNEGSKA (reference sequence). V lost 6 bases to trimming and J lost 5 bases, with 16 bases between them. For the CDR3, the DNA is TGCAGTGCCACCCGGACACCAGTGGAGACCCAGTACTTC. Translated, it gives CSATRTPVETQYF.

This rearrangement joins TRBV5-5 to TRBJ1-3, with D possibly matching TRBD1 (5 bases). Germline V CDR1 and CDR2: SGHKS, YYEKEE (reference sequence). V was shortened by 1 base and J by 0 bases, with 8 bases between the two germline ends. CDR3 length: 15 amino acids. CDR3 residues: CASSLWGSSGNTIYF. In DNA, the CDR3 is TGTGCCAGCAGCTTGTGGGGCAGCTCTGGAAACACCATATATTTT.

The chain uses TRBV18 and TRBJ1-2; D call uncertain. The CDR3 is 13 amino acids. Germline V lookup: CDR1 KGHSH, CDR2 LQKENI. V dropped 2 bases and J dropped 2 bases, with 6 bases sitting between them. The CDR3: CASSPGSNYGYTF. The DNA for the CDR3 is TGTGCCAGCTCACCAGGGTCGAACTATGGCTACACCTTC.

The table lists this clonotype with many counts. CDR3 region: CSASRQNQPQHF. CDR3 nucleotide sequence: TGCAGTGCTAGCCGACAGAATCAGCCCCAGCATTTT. V gene TRBV20-1 combines with J gene TRBJ1-5; D might be TRBD1 (5 bases). The CDR3 runs to 12 residues. Trimming removed 3 bases at V and 4 bases at J, with 7 bases between. Germline V gene lookup returns CDR1 DFQATT and CDR2 SNEGSKA (reference sequence).

About this clonotype itself: This may stem from a read error, because a much larger clone lies one nucleotide away. The genes are TRBV7-2 and TRBJ2-3; D is uncertain. V lost 2 bases and J 7 bases, leaving 4 bases between the germline ends. This CDR3 is 11 amino acids long. Germline lookup yields CDR1 SGHTA and CDR2 FQGNSA. In DNA form, the CDR3 reads TGTGCCAGCAGCTTATTCAATACGCAGTATTTT. Translated: CASSLFNTQYF.

This clonotype was seen only a few times. The chain couples TRBV5-1 to TRBJ1-1; 8 bases match TRBD1. CDR1 SGHRS and CDR2 YFSETQ come from the germline V gene. This CDR3 has 16 amino acids. V dropped 3 bases and J dropped 0; count of bases not matched to a gene: 7. The chain's CDR3 is CASSYDRGHMNTEAFF. As DNA, the CDR3 is TGCGCCAGCAGCTATGACAGGGGACACATGAACACTGAAGCTTTCTTT.